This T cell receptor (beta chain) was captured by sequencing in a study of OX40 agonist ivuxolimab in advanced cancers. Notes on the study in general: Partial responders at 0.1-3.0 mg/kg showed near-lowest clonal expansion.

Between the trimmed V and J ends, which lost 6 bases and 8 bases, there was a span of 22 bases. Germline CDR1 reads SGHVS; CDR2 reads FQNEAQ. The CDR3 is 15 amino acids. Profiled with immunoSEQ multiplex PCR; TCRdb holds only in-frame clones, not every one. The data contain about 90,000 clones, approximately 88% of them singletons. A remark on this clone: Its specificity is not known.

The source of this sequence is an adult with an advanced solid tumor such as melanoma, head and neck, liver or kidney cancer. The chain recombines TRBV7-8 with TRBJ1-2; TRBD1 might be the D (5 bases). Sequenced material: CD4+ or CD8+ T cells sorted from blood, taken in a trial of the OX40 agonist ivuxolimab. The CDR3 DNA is TGTGCCAGCAGTCCCTCCCTGGGGGTGGCAAGAGGCTACACCTTC. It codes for CASSPSLGVARGYTF.